Listed below are T cell receptor beta chains from one sample, sequenced in a study of technical replicates of blood from several donors. Libraries were prepared by immunoSEQ multiplex PCR; TCRdb keeps only in-frame clonotypes and omits some of them. Of over 55,000 clones in the sample, around 84% are singletons; the top ten hold less than 6.5%. Material: PBMCs. The source is a human donor in good health. Some clones in this sample may be carry-over from other donors' samples. Both conserved end residues are part of each CDR3. Fields, in order: clone size, J gene, V gene, D gene, CDR3 protein, CDR3 DNA. The D gene is left open where the match is weak. For some rows the clone size is stated as once, few or many, or as a class when expanded; others skip it.

NA	TRBJ2-7	TRBV25-1	NA	CASSESRYEQYF	TGTGCCAGCAGTGAATCTAGGTACGAGCAGTACTTC
NA	TRBJ2-7	TRBV5-1	TRBD1	CASSLASGGLGEQYF	TGCGCCAGCAGCTTGGCCTCAGGGGGCTTGGGCGAGCAGTACTTC
few	TRBJ2-1	TRBV30	NA	CAWSQGRSYNEQFF	TGTGCCTGGAGCCAGGGGCGTTCCTACAATGAGCAGTTCTTC
few	TRBJ1-6	TRBV7-2	NA	CASSYSGTPDSPLHF	TGTGCCAGCAGTTACTCCGGGACTCCAGATTCACCCCTCCACTTT
NA	TRBJ2-2	TRBV6-6	NA	CASSQAGELFF	TGTGCCAGCAGCCAGGCAGGGGAGCTGTTTTTT
NA	TRBJ1-5	TRBV10-3	TRBD1	CAISESPGQGGSGPQHF	TGTGCCATCAGTGAGTCCCCGGGACAGGGAGGATCAGGGCCCCAGCATTTT
NA	TRBJ2-1	TRBV18	TRBD2	CASSPQGLAALNEQFF	TGTGCCAGCTCTCCACAGGGACTAGCGGCACTCAATGAGCAGTTCTTC
few	TRBJ2-7	TRBV4-1	NA	CASSLGTSGGEQYF	TGCGCCAGCAGCCTTGGGACTTCGGGCGGAGAGCAGTACTTC
NA	TRBJ1-2	TRBV30	NA	CAWSPQANYGYTF	TGTGCCTGGAGTCCCCAGGCTAACTATGGCTACACCTTC
medium-sized	TRBJ2-4	TRBV7-5	NA	CARSLGSGGTPKNIQYF	TGTGCCAGAAGCTTAGGTTCGGGAGGGACCCCCAAAAACATTCAGTACTTC
NA	TRBJ2-7	TRBV21-1	NA	CASSGRGTYEQYF	TGTGCCAGCAGCGGACGGGGGACCTACGAGCAGTACTTC
once	TRBJ2-3	TRBV18	TRBD2	CASSPPTSAPDTQYF	TGTGCCAGCTCACCACCGACTAGCGCGCCAGATACGCAGTATTTT
NA	TRBJ2-7	TRBV6-1	NA	CASSERRFGSLYF	TGTGCCAGCAGTGAAAGGCGGTTCGGATCTCTTTACTTC
NA	TRBJ1-1	TRBV6-1	NA	CASSAKSNTEAFF	TGTGCCAGCAGTGCTAAGTCGAACACTGAAGCTTTCTTT
once	TRBJ2-5	TRBV18	NA	CASSPPAGQETQYF	TGTGCCAGCTCACCACCTGCCGGGCAAGAGACCCAGTACTTC
few	TRBJ1-1	TRBV4-1	NA	CASSQVVLLNTEAFF	TGCGCCAGCAGCCAAGTAGTGCTGCTGAACACTGAAGCTTTCTTT
few	TRBJ2-5	TRBV10-3	TRBD1	CAISALGQGIQETQYF	TGTGCCATCAGTGCCCTCGGACAGGGGATTCAAGAGACCCAGTACTTC
few	TRBJ2-7	TRBV4-2	NA	CASSQDLQRSSYEQYF	TGTGCCAGCAGCCAAGATCTCCAAAGGAGCTCCTACGAGCAGTACTTC
NA	TRBJ2-5	TRBV4-1	NA	CASSRQGGWQETQYF	TGCGCCAGCAGCCGCCAGGGGGGATGGCAAGAGACCCAGTACTTC
NA	TRBJ2-2	TRBV18	TRBD1	CATRAGGRSGELFF	TGTGCCACCCGAGCAGGGGGCCGGAGCGGGGAGCTGTTTTTT
once	TRBJ1-2	TRBV4-1	TRBD1	CASSHNRGQINYGYTF	TGCGCCAGCAGCCATAACAGGGGGCAGATTAACTATGGCTACACCTTC
NA	TRBJ2-7	TRBV11-2	TRBD1	CASSFDRAYEQYF	TGTGCCAGCAGCTTTGACAGGGCCTACGAGCAGTACTTC
NA	TRBJ1-2	TRBV6-6	NA	CASTLRGTPIYGYTF	TGTGCCAGCACCTTGAGAGGGACACCAATTTATGGCTACACCTTC
NA	TRBJ1-1	TRBV28	NA	CASEMNTEAFF	TGTGCCAGTGAGATGAACACTGAAGCTTTCTTT
NA	TRBJ2-1	TRBV20-1	NA	CSAATRGEQFF	TGCAGTGCTGCGACAAGGGGTGAGCAGTTCTTC
NA	TRBJ1-6	TRBV2	NA	CASSQGTSPLHF	TGTGCCAGCAGCCAGGGGACTTCACCCCTCCACTTT
NA	TRBJ1-1	TRBV7-2	NA	CASSLYGRNTEAFF	TGTGCCAGCAGCTTATACGGTCGGAACACTGAAGCTTTCTTT
NA	TRBJ2-3	TRBV6-4	TRBD2	CASSSQSGAGTDTQYF	TGTGCCAGCAGTTCACAGAGCGGGGCGGGCACAGATACGCAGTATTTT
NA	TRBJ1-3	TRBV10-3	TRBD1	CAIRPPQGAGNTIYF	TGTGCCATCAGACCACCTCAGGGGGCAGGAAACACCATATATTTT
NA	TRBJ1-1	TRBV2	NA	CASSPDLLNTEAFF	TGTGCCAGCAGCCCGGACTTACTGAACACTGAAGCTTTCTTT
NA	TRBJ2-5	TRBV5-1	TRBD1	CASSPGQGQSIQETQYF	TGCGCCAGCAGCCCTGGACAGGGACAATCGATCCAAGAGACCCAGTACTTC
NA	TRBJ2-1	TRBV4-2	TRBD2	CASSQAVTSGGANEQFF	TGTGCCAGCAGCCAAGCAGTTACTAGCGGGGGGGCGAATGAGCAGTTCTTC
NA	TRBJ1-2	TRBV7-9	TRBD1	CASTLGLDRTNYGYTF	TGTGCCAGCACCCTAGGTTTGGACAGGACTAACTATGGCTACACCTTC
NA	TRBJ1-1	TRBV29-1	NA	CSVLFYTEAFF	TGCAGCGTCCTCTTCTACACTGAAGCTTTCTTT
NA	TRBJ2-7	TRBV6-5	TRBD2	CASSDGRIGEQYF	TGTGCCAGCAGTGACGGGAGGATCGGAGAGCAGTACTTC
NA	TRBJ2-3	TRBV21-1	NA	CASSKVSQGSGDTQYF	TGTGCCAGCAGCAAAGTCAGCCAGGGGAGCGGAGATACGCAGTATTTT
NA	TRBJ2-2	TRBV4-1	NA	CASSQESGTQNTGELFF	TGCGCCAGCAGCCAAGAGTCCGGGACACAGAACACCGGGGAGCTGTTTTTT
NA	TRBJ1-1	TRBV5-1	NA	CASSLMGGKNTEAFF	TGCGCCAGCAGCTTGATGGGAGGGAAGAACACTGAAGCTTTCTTT
NA	TRBJ2-2	TRBV14	TRBD2	CASSHGLAGFTGELFF	TGTGCCAGCAGCCACGGACTAGCGGGGTTCACCGGGGAGCTGTTTTTT